The source of this T cell receptor beta chain is a study of cytomegalovirus exposure and HLA in healthy donors. Trimming took 2 bases from V and 0 from J, leaving 8 bases between them. Germline CDR1 and CDR2: MNHNS and SASEGT. The CDR3 extends over 15 amino acids. Primers included in the PCR were 60 Vbeta and 13 Jbeta primers. Repertoires were generated with immunoSEQ multiplex PCR, while TCRdb's copy carries only in-frame clones and drops some. The table has about 150,000 clones, approximately 73% seen once; the top ten hold 8.5% to 12%. Material: PBMCs. The chain employs TRBV6-1 and TRBJ1-3, with D perhaps TRBD1 (6 bases). This receptor was obtained from a man aged 25-40 years in good health and CMV-seropositive. CDR3 sequence: CASSERTASGNTIYF. The CDR3 DNA reads as TGTGCCAGCAGTGAAAGGACAGCCTCTGGAAACACCATATATTTT.